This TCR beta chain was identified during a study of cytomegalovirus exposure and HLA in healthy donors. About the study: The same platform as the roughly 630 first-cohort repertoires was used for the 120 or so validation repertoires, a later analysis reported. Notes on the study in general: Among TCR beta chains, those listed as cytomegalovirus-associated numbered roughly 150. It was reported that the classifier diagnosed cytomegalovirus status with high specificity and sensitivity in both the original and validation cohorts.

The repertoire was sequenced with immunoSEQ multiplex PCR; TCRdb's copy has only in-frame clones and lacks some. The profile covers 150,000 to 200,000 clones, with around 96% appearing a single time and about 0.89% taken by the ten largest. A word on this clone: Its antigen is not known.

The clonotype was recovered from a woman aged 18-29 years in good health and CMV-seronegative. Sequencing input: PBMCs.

The DNA for the CDR3 is TGTGCCAGCTCACTAGCGGGGTTGACCTACGAGCAGTACTTC. It yields the protein CASSLAGLTYEQYF. The V gene is TRBV7-2, the J gene TRBJ2-7; TRBD2 matches 10 bases. This CDR3 is 14 amino acids long. V gave up 8 bases and J gave up 2 bases; unmatched junction bases: 6. Looked up from germline, CDR1 is SGHTA and CDR2 is FQGNSA.